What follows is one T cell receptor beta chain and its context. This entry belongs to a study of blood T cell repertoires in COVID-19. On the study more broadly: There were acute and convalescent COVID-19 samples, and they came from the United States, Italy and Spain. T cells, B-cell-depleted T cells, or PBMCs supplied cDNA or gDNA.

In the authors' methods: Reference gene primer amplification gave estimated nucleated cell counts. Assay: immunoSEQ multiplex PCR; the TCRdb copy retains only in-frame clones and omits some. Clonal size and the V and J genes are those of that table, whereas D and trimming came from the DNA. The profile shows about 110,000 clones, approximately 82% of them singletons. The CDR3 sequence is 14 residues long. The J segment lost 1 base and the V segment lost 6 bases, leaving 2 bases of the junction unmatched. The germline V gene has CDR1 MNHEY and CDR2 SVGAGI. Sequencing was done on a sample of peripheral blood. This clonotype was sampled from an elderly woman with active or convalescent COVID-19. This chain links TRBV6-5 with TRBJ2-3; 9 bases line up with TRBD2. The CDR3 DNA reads TGTGCCAGCAGGGTAGCGGGAGGCACAGATACGCAGTATTTT. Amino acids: CASRVAGGTDTQYF.